Listed below are T cell receptor beta chains from one sample, sequenced in a study of beta chain features in type 1 diabetes. Clones were sequenced by immunoSEQ multiplex PCR, and TCRdb holds only the in-frame ones, with some missing. Among roughly 310,000 clones listed, approximately 11% were seen once. The sample consisted of naive CD4+ T cells from blood. These TCRs come from a woman aged 30 to 39 in good health. The CDR3 runs from the conserved cysteine through the conserved F or W.

TRBJ2-3 TRBV27 16 CASSLDSGRGPDTQYF
TRBJ2-7 TRBV2 16 CASSEMGSGSVNEQYF
TRBJ1-4 TRBV7-9 15 CASSSGTGGGQKLFF
TRBJ2-7 TRBV13 15 CASSSGLAGGTVQYF
TRBJ2-1 TRBV6-5 15 CATKPTGLRANEQFF
TRBJ2-5 TRBV11-1 15 CASTAGGANQETQYF
TRBJ2-4 TRBV6-6 13 CASSRLAGNIQYF
TRBJ2-3 TRBV6-5 15 CASSYSIPVGDTQYF
TRBJ2-3 TRBV28 19 CASSLSRIAGGPGTDTQYF
TRBJ1-1 TRBV6-6 13 CASSPYRETEAFF
TRBJ2-1 TRBV4-1 15 CASSILGASYNEQFF
TRBJ2-7 TRBV2 13 CASSGTGGYEQYF
TRBJ2-1 TRBV29-1 15 CCPGAGGPSYNEQFF
TRBJ2-4 TRBV7-2 14 CASSLTAGGNIQYF
TRBJ2-5 TRBV25-1 16 CASSNPGLAGVETQYF
TRBJ2-7 TRBV7-9 14 CASSVTSGSYEQYF
TRBJ2-3 TRBV4-2 15 CASSQDPRSTDTQYF
TRBJ2-7 TRBV7-2 14 CASRLAGGPYEQYF
TRBJ2-2 TRBV29-1 13 CSGTQGNTGELFF
TRBJ2-5 TRBV10-3 16 CAISPGTRSSQETQYF
TRBJ2-5 TRBV6-1 15 CASSRGTSGQETQYF
TRBJ2-1 TRBV18 12 CASSPQESVQFF
TRBJ2-1 TRBV9 15 CASSVGLAGGNEQFF
TRBJ1-1 TRBV7-3 13 CASSKDRATEAFF
TRBJ2-1 TRBV21-1 14 CASSRDWKYNEQFF
TRBJ2-2 TRBV18 16 CASPRGINTNTGELFF
TRBJ1-3 TRBV30 15 CAWSDGSSTGNTIYF
TRBJ2-1 TRBV28 17 CASSFRPGTSGYNEQFF
TRBJ2-7 TRBV30 14 CAWTPGLASYEQYF
TRBJ1-5 TRBV28 15 CASSPGTGSDQPQHF
TRBJ2-5 TRBV5-5 15 CASSLPTGSQETQYF
TRBJ1-5 TRBV19 12 CASSRGNQPQHF
TRBJ2-1 TRBV28 16 CASSMTGDSSYNEQFF
TRBJ2-2 TRBV28 14 CASKIQGNTGELFF
TRBJ2-5 TRBV28 13 CASSLTGSETQYF
TRBJ2-5 TRBV27 13 CASSWVQGRTQYF
TRBJ2-3 TRBV28 11 CASSGPVWQYF
TRBJ2-2 TRBV11-3 15 CASSSGLEVAGELFF
TRBJ2-1 TRBV19 17 CASSRETGTSGDNEQFF
TRBJ2-3 TRBV10-3 14 CAISGGGGTDTQYF
TRBJ2-3 TRBV18 16 CASSPKVASALGTQYF
TRBJ2-5 TRBV20-1 11 CSARQGETQYF
TRBJ2-1 TRBV10-3 15 CAISGRQGAGNEQFF
TRBJ2-5 TRBV4-1 14 CASSQLANQETQYF
TRBJ2-7 TRBV30 12 CAWSVWRDEQYF
TRBJ2-7 TRBV6-5 13 CASSYSDSYEQYF
TRBJ1-4 TRBV6-6 13 CASSVAGGEKLFF
TRBJ2-3 TRBV7-9 14 CASSLGQTTDTQYF
TRBJ2-3 TRBV30 17 CAWSVRGTPTSTDTQYF
TRBJ2-1 TRBV5-1 15 CASSLTPGSYNEQFF
TRBJ2-5 TRBV5-1 14 CASTGQGAGETQYF
TRBJ1-5 TRBV28 15 CASSGATGGNQPQHF
TRBJ1-2 TRBV23-1 15 CASSPGTLYRLRYTF
TRBJ2-3 TRBV28 12 CASNLNTDTQYF